This T cell receptor (beta chain) stems from a study of control samples from healthy donors and cancer patients. The protocol was immunoSEQ multiplex PCR, while the TCRdb copy is restricted to in-frame clones and leaves out a portion. The sample has some 70,000 clones, 75% to 90% seen once. The CDR3 spans 18 residues. In germline, CDR1 is LGHDT, CDR2 YNNKEL (reference sequence). Trimming removed 5 bases from V and 1 base from J; junction bases left unmatched: 12. The sample comprised PBMCs. V usage is TRBV3-1 (or the pseudogene TRBV3-2) and J usage is TRBJ2-5; TRBD2 aligns across 11 bases. This sequence originates from a woman in her forties or fifties with lung cancer. The CDR3 bases are TGTGCCAGCAGCAAACTAGCGGGGGTGTCCTCTTTCCAAGAGACCCAGTACTTC. It codes for CASSKLAGVSSFQETQYF.